Shown below are 20 T cell receptor beta chains from a single sample sequenced in a study of monozygotic twins with inflammatory bowel disease. No DNA is given; TCRdb re-called the 5' RACE reads and lists each CDR3 protein once. The sample data list 300,000 to 350,000 distinct CDR3 sequences. The specimen was blood. These receptors were taken from a human donor with ulcerative colitis or Crohn's disease, or a healthy co-twin of an affected twin (not recorded which).

The V and J genes are TRBV7-8 and TRBJ2-1; without DNA, the TCRdb call of TRBD1 cannot be checked. Germline CDR1 and CDR2: SGHVS and FQNEAQ. This CDR3 region has 18 residues. The CDR3 reads CASSLRDPGTFSYNEQFF.

The chain links TRBV9 to TRBJ1-1. Germline values: CDR1 SGDLS, CDR2 YYNGEE. The CDR3 loop spans 14 amino acids. The CDR3 loop is CASSGSIMNTEAFF.

This chain connects TRBV10-3 to TRBJ1-3. Germline CDR1 ENHRY, CDR2 SYGVKD. This CDR3 region has 13 residues. The CDR3 protein is CAISVSAGNTIYF.

The CDR3: CASSQEPGIREKLFF. This chain connects TRBV4-3 to TRBJ1-4; absent DNA, TCRdb's TRBD1 call cannot be checked. CDR1 is LGHNA, CDR2 YSLEER, per germline. The CDR3 loop spans 15 amino acids.

The chain uses TRBV5-1 and TRBJ1-5. Germline V gene data show CDR1 as SGHRS and CDR2 as YFSETQ. This CDR3 has 13 residues. The CDR3 is CASSLDSNQPQHF.

V is TRBV5-1 and J is TRBJ2-1. This CDR3 has 15 amino acids. Germline-derived CDR1 and CDR2 are SGHRS and YFSETQ. The CDR3 loop reads CASSLDSRSYNEQFF.

The chain carries TRBV20-1 and TRBJ2-3. CDR1 DFQATT and CDR2 SNEGSKA come from the germline V gene (reference sequence). The CDR3 length is 16 residues. This chain's CDR3 is CSATDLLAAITDTQYF.

V is TRBV28 and J is TRBJ2-7; as DNA is missing, the TRBD1 call by TCRdb cannot be tested. CDR1 is MDHEN, CDR2 SYDVKM, per germline. The CDR3 length is 16 residues. The CDR3 loop is CASSPSGTGGRYEQYF.

The chain links TRBV4-1 to TRBJ2-7; the D call of TRBD2 rests on TCRdb alone, since no DNA is present to check it. Germline V CDR1 and CDR2: MGHRA, YSYEKL. The CDR3 length is 16 residues. CDR3 sequence: CASSLSISGSIYEQYF.

This sequence joins TRBV7-2 and TRBJ2-2; without DNA, the TCRdb call of TRBD2 cannot be checked. The CDR3 contains 15 residues. Germline lookup yields CDR1 SGHTA and CDR2 FQGNSA. Here the CDR3 reads CASSLAGAAGGELFF.

The rearrangement uses TRBV6-2 or TRBV6-3 and TRBJ1-1; TCRdb designates TRBD1, a call that cannot be tested without DNA. The CDR3 runs to 14 residues. CDR1 MNHEY and CDR2 SVGEGT come from the germline V gene. CDR3 protein: CASRGTGRIMEAFF.

J is TRBJ2-1 and V is TRBV7-3; there is no DNA to check the TCRdb D call of TRBD2. This CDR3 region has 13 residues. From germline, CDR1 is SGHTA and CDR2 FQGTGA. The CDR3 is CASSSSGSNEQFF.

The chain recombines TRBV6-1 with TRBJ1-1; with no DNA, the TCRdb D assignment of TRBD1 cannot be verified. Germline V gene sequence: CDR1 MNHNS, CDR2 SASEGT. This CDR3 region has 15 residues. The chain's CDR3 is CATAPVAGSSTEAFF.

The J gene is TRBJ2-7, the V gene TRBV4-1; TCRdb's assignment of TRBD1 cannot be checked, as there is no DNA. The CDR3 contains 16 residues. Germline CDR1 and CDR2: MGHRA and YSYEKL. The CDR3 reads CASSQEARGFLYEQYF.

The chain recombines TRBV5-1 with TRBJ1-1; TCRdb outputs TRBD1, but without DNA this stays unchecked. Germline V gives CDR1 SGHRS, CDR2 YFSETQ. The CDR3 length is 16 residues. CDR3 sequence: CASSLGTQGSDTEAFF. Full variable domain (outside the CDR3, taken from reference TRBV5-1 and TRBJ1-1): KAGVTQTPRYLIKTRGQQVTLSCSPISGHRSVSWYQQTPGQGLQFLFEYFSETQRNKGNFPGRFSGRQFSNSRSEMNVSTLELGDSALYLCASSLGTQGSDTEAFFGQGTRLTVV.

This chain links TRBV11-2 with TRBJ2-1; no DNA is available, so the TRBD2 call from TCRdb remains unchecked. From germline, CDR1 is SGHAT and CDR2 FQNNGV. The CDR3 runs 16 residues. CDR3 residues: CASSSPSGGNYNEQFF.

V and J are TRBV18 and TRBJ2-5. Germline-derived CDR1 and CDR2 are KGHSH and LQKENI. This CDR3 has 14 amino acids. The CDR3 loop is CASSPPGRVETQYF.

This sequence joins TRBV5-1 and TRBJ2-3. The CDR3 totals 13 residues. Per the germline V gene, CDR1 is SGHRS and CDR2 is YFSETQ. Here the CDR3 reads CASSSSLSDTQYF. Variable domain in full (rest from reference TRBV5-1 and TRBJ2-3): KAGVTQTPRYLIKTRGQQVTLSCSPISGHRSVSWYQQTPGQGLQFLFEYFSETQRNKGNFPGRFSGRQFSNSRSEMNVSTLELGDSALYLCASSSSLSDTQYFGPGTRLTVL.

This chain uses TRBV11-2 with TRBJ1-4; checking the TCRdb D call of TRBD1 is not possible without DNA. From germline, CDR1 is SGHAT and CDR2 FQNNGV. The length of the CDR3 is 13 residues. This CDR3 reads CASGQGTNEKLFF.

The chain couples TRBV6-2 or TRBV6-3 to TRBJ2-1; TCRdb reports TRBD2, a call that lacks DNA to check it against. The CDR3 length is 20 residues. CDR1 and CDR2 (germline): MNHEY, SVGEGT. Here the CDR3 reads CASSLRPGLAGGFSYNEQFF.